This TCR beta chain stems from a study of CD8+ T cells in alopecia areata. Study-level findings and limits: TCRs were shared less clearly across patients than in mice, possibly for HLA-related reasons. Scalp samples also yield sequences from resident alphabeta T cells of normal skin. Lesional scalp, notably in alopecia totalis/universalis, had clonality above that of normal scalp.

Per germline, CDR1 SGHRS and CDR2 YFSETQ. With 4 bases removed from V and 2 bases from J, the gap between germline ends came to 15 bases. CDR3 length equals 15 residues. This clone was seen only a few times. Its cognate antigen is unknown. It was from alopecia areata patients that lesional scalp punch biopsies and peripheral blood were collected. After isolation, RNA underwent reverse transcription to generate cDNA as the sequencing template. Produced via immunoSEQ multiplex PCR; TCRdb's table is partial and in-frame only. This sample carries 50,000 to 70,000 clones, about 44% of them seen once, and the ten largest clones take around 54%.

This TCR was recovered from a human donor with alopecia areata. The gene calls are TRBV5-1 and TRBJ2-5; possible D gene TRBD2, 5 bases. The sample comprised NKG2D-low CD8+ T cells sorted from blood. The CDR3 nucleotides read TGCGCCAGCAGCCCGCGACTAAATTCACAAGAGACCCAGTACTTC. Translated, it gives CASSPRLNSQETQYF. Variable domain in full (rest from reference TRBV5-1 and TRBJ2-5): KAGVTQTPRYLIKTRGQQVTLSCSPISGHRSVSWYQQTPGQGLQFLFEYFSETQRNKGNFPGRFSGRQFSNSRSEMNVSTLELGDSALYLCASSPRLNSQETQYFGPGTRLLVL.